This T cell receptor beta chain was captured by sequencing in a study of regulatory T cells in long-lasting Graves disease. Points from the study as a whole: Persistent Graves' patients showed reduced TCR diversity versus newly diagnosed patients. Patients with persistent disease shared roughly 3,000 public clonotypes, outpacing the roughly 970 shared by new patients.

Library construction for TCR beta used iRepertoire HTBI primers and Arm-PCR of CDR3 regions. TCRdb reprocessed the multiplex PCR reads with MiXCR, giving one entry per CDR3 protein. Of about 430,000 distinct CDR3 sequences in the sample, approximately 16% were seen once. The CDR3 runs to 18 residues. Trimming cost V 5 bases and J 3 bases, with 22 bases left between them. Germline V CDR1 and CDR2: SEHNR, FQNEAQ (reference sequence). The time point: newly diagnosed GD, antithyroid drugs for less than 3 months. Isolated PBMC RNA provided the starting material for the TCR library. A word on this clonotype: Antigen specificity is unknown.

These data were likewise used in another study, on T cells in Graves' hyperthyroidism and ophthalmopathy. This second study says: Blood held most thyroid clonotypes expanded above 0.001 frequency.

The gene calls are TRBV7-9 and TRBJ2-2; possibly TRBD2 for D (6 bases). The TCR comes from a woman aged 40-49 years with Graves disease. The sample consisted of peripheral blood mononuclear cells (PBMCs), taken at new diagnosis, from a patient treated with antithyroid drugs. CDR3 loop: CASSPPLGDSSYTGELFF. In DNA, the CDR3 is TGTGCCAGCAGCCCCCCATTGGGGGACTCTTCTTACACCGGGGAGCTGTTTTTT.